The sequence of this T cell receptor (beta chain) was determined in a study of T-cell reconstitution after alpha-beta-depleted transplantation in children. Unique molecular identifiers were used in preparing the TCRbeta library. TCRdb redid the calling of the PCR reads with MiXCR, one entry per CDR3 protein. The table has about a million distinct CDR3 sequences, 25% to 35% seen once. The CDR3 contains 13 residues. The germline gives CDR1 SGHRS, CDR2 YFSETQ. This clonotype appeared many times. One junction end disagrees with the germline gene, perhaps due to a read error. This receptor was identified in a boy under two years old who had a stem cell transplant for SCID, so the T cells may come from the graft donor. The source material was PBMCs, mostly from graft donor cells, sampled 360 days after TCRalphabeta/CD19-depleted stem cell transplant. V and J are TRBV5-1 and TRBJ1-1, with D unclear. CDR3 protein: CASSPGGNTEAFF. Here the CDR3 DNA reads TGTGCCAGCTCACCGGGAGGGAACACTGAAGCTTTCTTT.